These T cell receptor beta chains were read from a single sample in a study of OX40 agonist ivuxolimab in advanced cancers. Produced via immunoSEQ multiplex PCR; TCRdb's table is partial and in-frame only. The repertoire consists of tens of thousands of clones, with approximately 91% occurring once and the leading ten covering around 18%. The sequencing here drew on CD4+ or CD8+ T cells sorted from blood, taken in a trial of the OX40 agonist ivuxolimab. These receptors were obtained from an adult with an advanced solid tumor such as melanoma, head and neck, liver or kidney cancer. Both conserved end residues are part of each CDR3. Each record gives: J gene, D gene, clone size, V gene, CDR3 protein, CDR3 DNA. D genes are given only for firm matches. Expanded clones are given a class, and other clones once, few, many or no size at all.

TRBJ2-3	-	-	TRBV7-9	CASSGFGRGPTDTQYF	TGTGCCAGCAGCGGTTTCGGGAGAGGCCCAACAGATACGCAGTATTTT
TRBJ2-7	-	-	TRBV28	CASTPMIRQGSSYEQYF	TGTGCCAGCACCCCCATGATCAGGCAGGGGAGCTCCTACGAGCAGTACTTC
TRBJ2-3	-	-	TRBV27	CASSILSDSTDTQYF	TGTGCCAGCAGTATTCTTTCGGACAGCACAGATACGCAGTATTTT
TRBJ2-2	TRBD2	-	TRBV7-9	CASSSHSGGNTGELFF	TGTGCCAGCAGCTCTCATAGCGGGGGGAACACCGGGGAGCTGTTTTTT
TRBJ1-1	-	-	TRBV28	CASSRFGSSEAFF	TGTGCCAGCAGTCGATTTGGGTCTTCTGAAGCTTTCTTT
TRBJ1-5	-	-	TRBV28	CASSLLGDSNQPQHF	TGTGCCAGCAGTTTGTTAGGGGATAGCAATCAGCCCCAGCATTTT
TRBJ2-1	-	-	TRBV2	CASSQPGRRYNEQFF	TGTGCCAGCAGTCAGCCGGGACGGAGATACAATGAGCAGTTCTTC
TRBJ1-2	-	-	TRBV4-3	CASSQLGNYGYTF	TGCGCCAGCAGCCAACTGGGAAACTATGGCTACACCTTC
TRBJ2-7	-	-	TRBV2	CASSEAGDYYEQYF	TGTGCCAGCAGTGAGGCTGGAGATTACTACGAGCAGTACTTC
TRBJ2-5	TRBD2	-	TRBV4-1	CASSPGGEETQYF	TGCGCCAGCAGCCCGGGGGGGGAGGAGACCCAGTACTTC
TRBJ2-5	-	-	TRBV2	CASSEGPSRETQYF	TGTGCCAGCAGTGAGGGACCGAGTCGGGAGACCCAGTACTTC
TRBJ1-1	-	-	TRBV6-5	CASSYLTNTEAFF	TGTGCCAGCAGTTACTTGACGAACACTGAAGCTTTCTTT
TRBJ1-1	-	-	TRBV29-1	CSVEARVGNTEAFF	TGCAGCGTTGAAGCCCGGGTCGGGAACACTGAAGCTTTCTTT
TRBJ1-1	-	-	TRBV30	CAWSQGGGTEAFF	TGTGCCTGGAGCCAGGGTGGGGGCACTGAAGCTTTCTTT
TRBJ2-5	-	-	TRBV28	CASSLPHSGLQETQYF	TGTGCCAGCAGTTTGCCCCACAGCGGGCTCCAAGAGACCCAGTACTTC
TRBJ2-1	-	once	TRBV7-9	CASSLRQGGWGEQFF	TGTGCCAGCAGCTTACGACAGGGAGGTTGGGGTGAGCAGTTCTTC
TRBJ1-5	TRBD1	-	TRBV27	CASSLVGQALRSNQPQHF	TGTGCCAGCAGTTTAGTGGGACAGGCCCTTAGGAGCAATCAGCCCCAGCATTTT
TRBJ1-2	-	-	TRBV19	CASSIVKGDGYTF	TGTGCCAGTAGTATAGTAAAAGGGGATGGCTACACCTTC
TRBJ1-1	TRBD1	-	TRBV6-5	CASSWGTGAEAFF	TGTGCCAGCAGTTGGGGGACAGGGGCTGAAGCTTTCTTT
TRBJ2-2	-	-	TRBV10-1	CASSGQANTGELFF	TGCGCCAGCAGTGGACAGGCCAACACCGGGGAGCTGTTTTTT
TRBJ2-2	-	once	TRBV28	CASSGTDRNLKTGELFF	TGTGCCAGCAGTGGGACGGATCGTAACCTGAAGACCGGGGAGCTGTTTTTT
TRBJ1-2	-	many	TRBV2	CASSVGDGGYTF	TGTGCCAGCAGTGTAGGAGACGGTGGCTACACCTTC
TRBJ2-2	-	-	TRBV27	CASSLEGFRRTGELFF	TGTGCCAGCAGTTTAGAAGGGTTTCGACGGACCGGGGAGCTGTTTTTT
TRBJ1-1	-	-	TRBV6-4	CASSYSRVMNTEAFF	TGTGCCAGCAGTTACTCAAGGGTCATGAACACTGAAGCTTTCTTT
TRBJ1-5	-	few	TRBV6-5	CASSPMWGGQPQHF	TGTGCCAGCAGTCCGATGTGGGGAGGTCAGCCCCAGCATTTT
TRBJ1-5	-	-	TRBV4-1	CASSQDGGSNQPQHF	TGCGCCAGCAGCCAAGATGGGGGGAGCAATCAGCCCCAGCATTTT
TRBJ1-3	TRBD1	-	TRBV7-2	CASSSAGQDYSGNTIYF	TGTGCCAGCAGCTCAGCAGGACAGGACTACTCTGGAAACACCATATATTTT
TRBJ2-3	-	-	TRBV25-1	CASSEFKGADTQYF	TGTGCCAGCAGTGAATTTAAGGGAGCAGATACGCAGTATTTT
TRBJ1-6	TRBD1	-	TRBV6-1	CASSDVDRGESPLHF	TGTGCCAGCAGTGACGTGGACAGGGGGGAATCACCCCTCCACTTT
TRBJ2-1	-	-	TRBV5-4	CASSPRAYNEQFF	TGTGCCAGCAGCCCACGGGCGTACAATGAGCAGTTCTTC
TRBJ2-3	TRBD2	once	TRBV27	CASSFGLAGTDTQYF	TGTGCCAGCAGTTTCGGACTAGCGGGGACAGATACGCAGTATTTT
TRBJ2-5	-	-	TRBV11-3	CASSLSAGETQYF	TGTGCCAGCAGCTTATCCGCCGGGGAGACCCAGTACTTC
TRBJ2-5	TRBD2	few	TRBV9	CASSVEDSGGAQETQYF	TGTGCCAGCAGCGTAGAAGATAGCGGGGGGGCGCAAGAGACCCAGTACTTC
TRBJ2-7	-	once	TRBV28	CASSSGTQGIRGHEQYF	TGTGCCAGCAGTTCCGGGACCCAGGGAATTAGGGGCCACGAGCAGTACTTC
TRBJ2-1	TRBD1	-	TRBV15	CATSRTRQGRYNEQFF	TGTGCCACCAGCAGAACTCGACAGGGGAGGTACAATGAGCAGTTCTTC
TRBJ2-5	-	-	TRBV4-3	CASSQDLTSGQETQYF	TGCGCCAGCAGCCAAGATCTGACTAGTGGGCAAGAGACCCAGTACTTC
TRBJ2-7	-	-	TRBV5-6	CASSLEGREQYF	TGTGCCAGCAGCTTAGAAGGGAGGGAGCAGTACTTC
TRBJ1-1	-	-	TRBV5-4	CASSSFKVENTEAFF	TGTGCCAGCAGCTCCTTCAAGGTAGAGAACACTGAAGCTTTCTTT
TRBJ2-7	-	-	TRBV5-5	CASSLGRYAVPYEQYF	TGTGCCAGCAGCTTGGGTCGTTATGCTGTCCCCTACGAGCAGTACTTC
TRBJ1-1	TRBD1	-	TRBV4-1	CASSQGQMNTEAFF	TGCGCCAGCAGCCAGGGACAGATGAACACTGAAGCTTTCTTT
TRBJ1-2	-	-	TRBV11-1	CASSRNTEFYGYTF	TGTGCCAGCAGCCGAAACACAGAGTTCTATGGCTACACCTTC
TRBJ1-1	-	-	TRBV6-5	CASSYSRLNTEAFF	TGTGCCAGCAGTTACTCGAGGTTGAACACTGAAGCTTTCTTT
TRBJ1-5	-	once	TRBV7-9	CASSSTGDNQPQHF	TGTGCCAGCAGCTCGACAGGAGATAATCAGCCCCAGCATTTT
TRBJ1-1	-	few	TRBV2	CATAGDPNTEAFF	TGTGCTACTGCAGGGGACCCGAACACTGAAGCTTTCTTT
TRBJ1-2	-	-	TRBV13	CASSPRSSYYGYTF	TGTGCCAGCAGCCCCAGGAGCTCCTACTATGGCTACACCTTC
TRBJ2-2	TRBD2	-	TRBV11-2	CALTSGGPGTGELFF	TGTGCTCTGACTAGCGGGGGGCCGGGGACCGGGGAGCTGTTTTTT
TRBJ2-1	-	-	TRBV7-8	CASSSRVLNEQFF	TGTGCCAGCAGCTCCCGGGTCCTTAATGAGCAGTTCTTC
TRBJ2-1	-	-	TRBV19	CASSIDQTVGSYNEQFF	TGTGCCAGTAGTATAGATCAGACAGTAGGGTCCTACAATGAGCAGTTCTTC
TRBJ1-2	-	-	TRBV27	CASSSHPGSYGYTF	TGTGCCAGCAGTTCACATCCGGGAAGCTATGGCTACACCTTC